This entry lists 19 T cell receptor beta chains sequenced from one sample in a study of shared clonotypes between healthy human individuals. Data came from immunoSEQ multiplex PCR; TCRdb stores just in-frame clones and leaves some out. The sample lists roughly 2.1 million clones, 85% to 95% seen once, with roughly 1.8% in the top ten. In the naive CD8 group, cells lacked CD45RO and were positively selected for CCR7, so terminally differentiated effector memory CD45RA+ cells were left out. The sequencing sample was made of naive CD8+ T cells from PBMCs. The receptors derive from a man aged 18 to 29 in good health. Some clones in this sample may be carry-over from other donors' samples.

This clone came up once. Other DNA sequences in this sample translate to the same CDR3. J is TRBJ2-7 and V is TRBV27; perhaps TRBD2 as D (6 bases). The V gene lost 3 bases and the J gene lost 4 bases, with 13 bases spanning the gap. This CDR3 is 14 amino acids long. Germline V gives CDR1 MNHEY, CDR2 SMNVEV (reference sequence). CDR3 residues: CASSLGGAGYEQYF. The CDR3 nucleotides are TGTGCCAGCAGTTTGGGCGGGGCGGGTTACGAGCAGTACTTC.

This chain connects TRBV30 to TRBJ2-5; 8 nucleotides match TRBD1. The CDR3 loop spans 14 amino acids. Germline CDR1 and CDR2: GTSNPN and SVGIG (reference sequence). Trimming took 4 bases from V and 4 from J; bases not matched to a gene: 8. CDR3 DNA: TGTGCCTGGACCCCCAGGGGGCTACTAGAGACCCAGTACTTC. It translates to CAWTPRGLLETQYF.

This clone was detected a few times. For the CDR3, the DNA is TGTGCCAGCAGCTCAAGCCTGAACACTGAAGCTTTCTTT. Translation: CASSSSLNTEAFF. J is TRBJ1-1 and V is TRBV7-3; D unresolved. Trimming pared 4 bases from V and 0 bases from J, leaving 6 bases between. Germline values: CDR1 SGHTA, CDR2 FQGTGA. CDR3 size: 13 residues.

The chain links TRBV19 to TRBJ2-1; no clear D gene. CDR3 length: 15 residues. Trimming took off 7 bases at V and 5 bases at J, with 18 bases between the two ends. CDR1 is LNHDA and CDR2 is SQIVND in the germline V gene (reference sequence). CDR3: CASTAGLTPHNEQFF. The CDR3 coding sequence is TGTGCCAGTACTGCCGGGCTAACTCCCCACAATGAGCAGTTCTTC.

The V and J genes are TRBV7-7 and TRBJ2-7; possibly TRBD1 or TRBD2 for D (5 bases each). From germline, CDR1 is SSHAT and CDR2 FNYEAQ (reference sequence). The CDR3 runs 13 residues. V was cut by 0 bases and J by 7 bases, with 10 bases left in between. The CDR3 DNA follows: TGTGCCAGCAGCTTAGCCCTGGGGGTTGAGCAGTACTTC. Amino acid sequence: CASSLALGVEQYF.

This chain joins TRBV7-2 and TRBJ2-3; 11 bases map to TRBD2. CDR1 and CDR2 (germline): SGHTA, FQGNSA. Losses at the gene ends were 1 base for V and 4 bases for J; bases not matched to a gene: 10. The CDR3 consists of 18 residues. CDR3 nucleotide sequence: TGTGCCAGCAGCTTAGTGATATTAGCGGGAGGGGGATCAGATACGCAGTATTTT. This sequence encodes CASSLVILAGGGSDTQYF.

The V gene is TRBV15, the J gene TRBJ1-1; D gene unclear. The germline V gene encodes CDR1 LNHNV and CDR2 YYDKDF (reference sequence). V lost 3 bases to trimming and J lost 2 bases, with 13 bases between them. The CDR3 totals 15 residues. This chain's CDR3 is CATSSETPINTEAFF. CDR3 nucleotides: TGTGCCACCAGCAGTGAAACACCGATTAACACTGAAGCTTTCTTT.

The chain employs TRBV5-6 and TRBJ2-7; 8 nucleotides line up with TRBD1. After removal of 4 bases from V and 3 bases from J, the junction contained 12 bases not matched to a gene. The CDR3 extends over 16 amino acids. Germline assignment: CDR1 SGHDT and CDR2 YYEEEE. The CDR3 coding sequence is TGTGCCAGCAGCCTGATGCCCCCAGGGGGCGGCTACGAGCAGTACTTC. Amino acid sequence: CASSLMPPGGGYEQYF.

This clone appeared once. The chain couples TRBV6-1 to TRBJ1-4; 9 positions match TRBD1. CDR3 size: 16 residues. Germline V gives CDR1 MNHNS, CDR2 SASEGT. V was clipped by 2 bases and J by 7 bases; unmatched bases: 8. The CDR3 bases are TGTGCCAGCAGTGAATGGGACCGGGACAGGGTTGAAAAACTGTTTTTT. It translates to CASSEWDRDRVEKLFF.

V and J are TRBV7-8 and TRBJ2-7, with 7 bases fitting TRBD1. V lost 4 bases and J lost 3; bases outside the gene matches: 6. This CDR3 has 14 residues. The germline V gene encodes CDR1 SGHVS and CDR2 FQNEAQ. The CDR3 nucleotides are TGTGCCAGCAGCTCCGGGACAGCCTACTACGAGCAGTACTTC. It yields the protein CASSSGTAYYEQYF.

The chain has TRBV7-6 and TRBJ2-7; 11 bases agree with TRBD2. The CDR3 has 14 residues. Germline CDR1 and CDR2: SGHVS and FNYEAQ. The V gene end was trimmed by 5 bases and the J gene end by 3 bases; junction bases not matched to a gene: 3. The CDR3 here is CASSPGTSGYEQYF. The CDR3 bases are TGTGCCAGCAGCCCAGGGACTAGCGGCTACGAGCAGTACTTC.

Of note for this clone: Other DNA sequences in this specimen translate into the identical CDR3. The V gene is TRBV11-2, the J gene TRBJ2-5; D tentatively reads TRBD1 or TRBD2 (5 bases each). Trimming stripped 4 bases from V and 5 bases from J, with 8 bases between. In germline, CDR1 is SGHAT, CDR2 FQNNGV. The CDR3 totals 12 residues. The CDR3 nucleotides read TGTGCCAGCAGCTCTTGGGGGGAGACCCAGTACTTC. Its protein is CASSSWGETQYF.

The genes are TRBV7-9 and TRBJ2-5; TRBD1 matches 8 bases. CDR1 is SEHNR, CDR2 FQNEAQ, per germline (reference sequence). The length of the CDR3 is 14 residues. Trimming at V came to 5 bases and at J to 2 bases, leaving 4 bases not matched to a gene. The CDR3 DNA follows: TGTGCCAGCAGCATTAGGACAGGGCAAGAGACCCAGTACTTC. This sequence encodes CASSIRTGQETQYF.

As regards this clone: The sample has other DNA sequences that encode this CDR3 too. The chain recombines TRBV11-2 with TRBJ2-7; 8 nucleotides match TRBD1. This CDR3 is built from 15 residues. V lost 4 bases to trimming and J lost 1 base; unmatched junction nucleotides: 6. The germline CDR1 and CDR2 sequences are SGHAT and FQNNGV. In DNA form, the CDR3 reads TGTGCCAGCAGCTCTACCGGGACAGGATCCTACGAGCAGTACTTC. Amino acid sequence: CASSSTGTGSYEQYF.

The CDR3 bases are TGTGCCAGCAGTGAGTACAGCCCTAGCTCCTACAATGAGCAGTTCTTC. Translated: CASSEYSPSSYNEQFF. This rearrangement joins TRBV6-1 to TRBJ2-1, with D hard to call. Trimming removed 3 bases at V and 0 bases at J, with 12 bases between. This CDR3 is 16 amino acids long. The germline V gene encodes CDR1 MNHNS and CDR2 SASEGT.

The chain has TRBV30 and TRBJ2-1; D not resolved. Germline CDR1 is GTSNPN and CDR2 is SVGIG (reference sequence). CDR3 size: 12 residues. Trimming took 0 bases from V and 9 from J, leaving 9 bases between them. CDR3 nucleotides: TGTGCCTGGAGTGTACGGAAGGGTGAGCAGTTCTTC. Protein product: CAWSVRKGEQFF.

The rearrangement uses TRBV27 and TRBJ2-3; 7 nucleotides match TRBD1. The germline V gene encodes CDR1 MNHEY and CDR2 SMNVEV (reference sequence). CDR3 size: 17 residues. J was trimmed by 3 bases and V by 4 bases; bases with no gene match: 13. CDR3 DNA: TGTGCCAGCAGTTCCATATCCGAGAGGACAGGAACAGATACGCAGTATTTT. Amino acids: CASSSISERTGTDTQYF.

The chain uses TRBV29-1 and TRBJ1-1; D remains ambiguous. V gave up 8 bases and J gave up 2 bases, with 12 bases separating them. Germline V gene sequence: CDR1 SQVTM, CDR2 ANQGSEA. This CDR3 is 12 amino acids long. CDR3 bases: TGCAGCCCCGTAGCGCCCAACACTGAAGCTTTCTTT. Translating it yields CSPVAPNTEAFF. Supplemented by reference TRBV29-1 and TRBJ1-1, the full variable domain reads SAVISQKPSRDICQRGTSLTIQCQVDSQVTMMFWYRQQPGQSLTLIATANQGSEATYESGFVIDKFPISRPNLTFSTLTVSNMSPEDSSIYLCSPVAPNTEAFFGQGTRLTVV.

The V gene is TRBV30, the J gene TRBJ1-6; D is unclear. Trimming pared 0 bases from V and 3 bases from J, leaving 12 bases between. The CDR3 covers 16 residues. Germline V CDR1 and CDR2: GTSNPN, SVGIG (reference sequence). In DNA form, the CDR3 reads TGTGCCTGGAGTGTACTGGCACACGTCTATAATTCACCCCTCCACTTT. Protein product: CAWSVLAHVYNSPLHF. The whole variable domain, filled in from reference TRBV30 and TRBJ1-6, reads SQTIHQWPATLVQPVGSPLSLECTVEGTSNPNLYWYRQAAGRGLQLLFYSVGIGQISSEVPQNLSASRPQDRQFILSSKKLLLSDSGFYLCAWSVLAHVYNSPLHFGNGTRLTVT.